The 11 T cell receptor beta chains reported below all come from one sample, sequenced in a study of neoadjuvant anti-PD-1 for oral cavity cancer. Repertoires were generated with immunoSEQ multiplex PCR, while TCRdb's copy carries only in-frame clones and drops some. The sample lists over 15,000 clones, 65% to 85% occurring once. The material sequenced was PBMCs, taken before nivolumab (anti-PD-1) treatment. Receptors originate from a person between 40 and 85 years old with oral cavity squamous cell carcinoma.

This clone was observed a handful of times. The V call is TRBV19, the J call TRBJ1-5; perhaps TRBD1 as D (6 bases). The CDR3 spans 17 residues. The V end was cut by 3 bases, the J end by 3 bases, with 18 bases between. CDR1 is LNHDA and CDR2 is SQIVND in the germline V gene (reference sequence). DNA of the CDR3: TGTGCCAGTAGTATCGGGGGGGGCCAGCGGAACAATCAGCCCCAGCATTTT. Its translation is CASSIGGGQRNNQPQHF.

Regarding this clone: The junction shows a germline mismatch at one end, possibly a read error. The V gene is TRBV7-7, the J gene TRBJ2-2; 8 bases agree with TRBD2. CDR3 length equals 17 residues. The germline V gene has CDR1 SSHAT and CDR2 FNYEAQ (reference sequence). CDR3 coding DNA: TGTGCTAGCAGCTTCTCGGAAGCGGGAGACGGCACCGGGGAGCTGTTTTTT. As protein: CASSFSEAGDGTGELFF.

This sequence joins TRBV11-2 and TRBJ2-5, with 11 bases fitting TRBD2. This CDR3 comprises 17 residues. CDR1 and CDR2 from the germline V gene are SGHAT and FQNNGV. The V gene end was trimmed by 6 bases and the J gene end by 3 bases; junction bases not matched to a gene: 12. The CDR3 sequence is CASRHFRLAGKKETQYF. In DNA, the CDR3 is TGTGCCAGCAGACATTTCCGACTAGCGGGGAAAAAAGAGACCCAGTACTTC.

The V gene is TRBV11-2, the J gene TRBJ1-4; 8 bases are a match to TRBD1. V dropped 4 bases and J dropped 5; count of bases not matched to a gene: 9. Germline CDR1 is SGHAT and CDR2 is FQNNGV. The CDR3 extends over 16 amino acids. DNA for the CDR3: TGTGCCAGCAGCTCACAGGGGGGCGTCGGGAATGAAAAACTGTTTTTT. Amino acid sequence: CASSSQGGVGNEKLFF.

The rearrangement links TRBV2 to TRBJ2-1; D might be TRBD2 (5 bases). V gave up 5 bases and J gave up 7 bases, with 15 bases separating them. Germline loops: CDR1 SNHLY, CDR2 FYNNEI. This CDR3 has 14 amino acids. The CDR3 here is CASSPDGKGNEQFF. CDR3 DNA sequence: TGTGCCAGCAGTCCGGACGGGAAAGGGAATGAGCAGTTCTTC.

In this sample, this clone turned up once. The chain is built from TRBV7-9 and TRBJ1-1; D possibly corresponds to TRBD1 (5 bases). In germline, CDR1 is SEHNR, CDR2 FQNEAQ (reference sequence). The CDR3 covers 14 residues. Trimming left V 7 bases short and J 5 bases short, with 17 bases between. The CDR3 loop is CASIGGPGLTEAFF. For the CDR3, the DNA is TGTGCCAGCATTGGCGGCCCAGGGTTGACTGAAGCTTTCTTT. Together with reference TRBV7-9 and TRBJ1-1, the CDR3 gives the full variable domain: DTGVSQNPRHKITKRGQNVTFRCDPISEHNRLYWYRQTLGQGPEFLTYFQNEAQLEKSRLLSDRFSAERPKGSFSTLEIQRTEQGDSAMYLCASIGGPGLTEAFFGQGTRLTVV.

This chain uses TRBV28 with TRBJ2-3; TRBD2 matches 15 bases. CDR3 length: 17 residues. Losses at the gene ends were 8 bases for V and 2 bases for J; bases not matched to a gene: 8. Looked up from germline, CDR1 is MDHEN and CDR2 is SYDVKM. The CDR3 here is CASGLAGGRITTDTQYF. The CDR3 nucleotides are TGTGCCAGCGGACTAGCGGGAGGGAGAATAACCACAGATACGCAGTATTTT. Full variable domain (outside the CDR3, taken from reference TRBV28 and TRBJ2-3): DVKVTQSSRYLVKRTGEKVFLECVQDMDHENMFWYRQDPGLGLRLIYFSYDVKMKEKGDIPEGYSVSREKKERFSLILESASTNQTSMYLCASGLAGGRITTDTQYFGPGTRLTVL.

The chain joins TRBV4-1 to TRBJ2-5; no definite D call. This CDR3 spans 13 amino acids. CDR1 is MGHRA, CDR2 YSYEKL, per germline. Trimming stripped 6 bases from V and 2 bases from J, with 10 bases between. In DNA, the CDR3 is TGCGCCAGCAGTCCGACACGACAAGAGACCCAGTACTTC. It translates to CASSPTRQETQYF.

The table lists this clone with a few counts. J is TRBJ1-1 and V is TRBV10-3; 9 nucleotides align to TRBD1. The CDR3 consists of 12 residues. After removal of 8 bases from V and 5 bases from J, the junction contained 3 bases not matched to a gene. Germline V gene sequence: CDR1 ENHRY, CDR2 SYGVKD. The CDR3: CAIGTGMTEAFF. CDR3 nucleotides: TGTGCCATCGGGACAGGGATGACTGAAGCTTTCTTT.

This clone was detected a few times. V is TRBV28 and J is TRBJ2-7; possibly TRBD2 for D (5 bases). V was shortened by 10 bases and J by 2 bases, with 12 bases between the two germline ends. Germline V lookup: CDR1 MDHEN, CDR2 SYDVKM. CDR3 length equals 12 residues. The chain's CDR3 is CATRGIPYEQYF. For the CDR3, the DNA is TGTGCCACCAGAGGGATTCCCTACGAGCAGTACTTC. The entire variable domain, with the rest obtained from reference TRBV28 and TRBJ2-7, is as follows: DVKVTQSSRYLVKRTGEKVFLECVQDMDHENMFWYRQDPGLGLRLIYFSYDVKMKEKGDIPEGYSVSREKKERFSLILESASTNQTSMYLCATRGIPYEQYFGPGTRLTVT.

This rearrangement joins TRBV19 to TRBJ2-7; unclear D gene. CDR3 size: 12 residues. Germline V gene lookup returns CDR1 LNHDA and CDR2 SQIVND (reference sequence). Trimming left V 10 bases short and J 1 base short, with 11 bases between. The CDR3 nucleotides are TGTGCCACCTCAATCAATTCCTACGAGCAGTACTTC. Its translation is CATSINSYEQYF.